The clone carrying this T cell receptor beta chain occurred once. Its specificity is not known. Germline V gene lookup returns CDR1 SQVTM and CDR2 ANQGSEA. The CDR3 extends over 12 amino acids. Trimming took off 3 bases at V and 2 bases at J, with 7 bases between the two ends. These data come from a study of T-cell memory formation after mild COVID-19. With constant-segment primers, 5'RACE yielded cDNA libraries of TCR alpha and TCR beta that carried sample barcodes and UMIs. TCRdb recomputed calls from the 5' RACE reads with MiXCR, one row per CDR3 protein. The table lists some 300,000 distinct CDR3 sequences, 20% to 25% of them singletons. Whole-study findings and limits: Cross-reactive memory appears to have joined, as suggested by some responding clones showing up in pre-infection memory.

The genes are TRBV29-1 and TRBJ1-1; D remains ambiguous. Sample: PBMCs or a T cell subset sorted from them (not recorded which). This sequence was found in a young man who had mild COVID-19 (a few samples of this study predate the infection). Cell type and time point are not known. CDR3 loop: CSVDWANTEAFF. CDR3 in DNA: TGCAGCGTTGATTGGGCCAACACTGAAGCTTTCTTT.